The subject of this entry is one T cell receptor (beta chain). Antigen specificity is unknown. These data come from a study of shared clonotypes between healthy human individuals. The ends lost 3 bases at V and 9 bases at J; junction bases unmatched: 7. CDR3 length: 14 amino acids. The germline CDR1 and CDR2 sequences are GTSNPN and SVGIG (reference sequence). Measured with immunoSEQ multiplex PCR; TCRdb has only the in-frame clones, and not every one. The sample has a few million clones, around nine tenths seen once. Findings of the study overall: Clonotype sharing among donors, it was expected, would be affected by sequencing depth.

The sample taken for sequencing was naive CD4+ T cells sorted from blood. Subset specified: CD45RA+ positively selected. The clonotype was recovered from a man aged 18 to 30 in good health. J is TRBJ1-6 and V is TRBV30; TRBD1 matches 8 bases. The CDR3, as DNA: TGTGCCTGGAGATCCGGACAGGGCACTTCACCCCTCCACTTT. Its protein is CAWRSGQGTSPLHF.